Here is one T cell receptor (beta chain) with its context. Its antigen specificity is not known. No base qualities exist here, and no much larger clone lies one base off it. TCRbeta CDR3 regions were amplified from genomic DNA by means of the immunoSEQ Assay, a bias-controlled multiplex PCR. In the authors' own workflow: Nucleated cell counts per sample were estimated from amplification of reference gene primers within the assay. To quantify the absolute abundance of each unique TCRbeta CDR3 rearrangement, sequence reads were collapsed and filtered. For each sample, productive Simpson clonality was calculated as the square root of Simpson's diversity index over productive rearrangements. The table comes from immuneACCESS by way of TCRdb, which keeps in-frame sequences with V and J called. Part of the clones is missing from these tables; in studies checked, under half for an unresolved V gene and the rest for unknown reasons. The V and J calls and clone size are taken from that table; D and trimming were inferred from the DNA. The sample profile shows about 250,000 clones; approximately 90% of them were found once. The top ten hold around 3% of the sample.

CDR1 and CDR2 are read off the germline V gene as MGHDK and SYGVNS. Taken from cysteine to phenylalanine, the CDR3 has 15 residues. The sequence is cut down to CDR3 DNA, 45 bases in frame from base 1. Clipping removes 8 bases from V and 5 bases from J, with 11 as the unmatched junction base count. Collaborating institutions collected whole blood in K2EDTA tubes following their own protocols. For TCRbeta analysis, collaborators shipped samples as frozen whole blood, isolated PBMCs, or DNA extracted from either of those sample types. The sample originates from a study of blood T cell repertoires in COVID-19 (dated by TCRdb to about 2020). For the wider study: Collaborator samples came from the United States, Italy and Spain and covered acute and convalescent phases of COVID-19. The prospective study material was composed of cDNA or gDNA derived from T cells, B-cell-depleted T cells, or PBMCs. The dataset comprised deeply sampled blood TCRbeta repertoires from subjects exposed to, actively infected with, or recovered from COVID-19. A freely available public database, intended as a resource for researchers studying the immune response to SARS-CoV-2, is where the repertoires were released. The samples were drawn from two sources: the first 160 participants of the ongoing ImmuneRACE study, and fewer than 1,500 subjects contributed by 6 global collaborators. Sample metadata almost always included a de-identified subject ID, COVID-19 status, age in years and sex. HLA class I and class II types, where available, came from metadata supplied by the sample provider rather than from assay-based typing. What the research found in general, with its limitations: The amount of clinical and demographic metadata varied by source and participant and was provided uncurated.

The rearrangement joined TRBV25-1 to TRBJ1-1; TRBD1 fits 10 bases in the junction. Sequencing input: peripheral blood. The sequence derives from a man between 18 and 35 years old with active or convalescent COVID-19. The encoded CDR3 is CASSPPDRGRTEAFF. The nucleotide sequence reads as follows: TGTGCCAGCTCGCCCCCCGACAGGGGGCGTACTGAAGCTTTCTTT. The CDR3, completed at both ends by the reference TRBV25-1 and TRBJ1-1 genes, gives the full variable domain EADIYQTPRYLVIGTGKKITLECSQTMGHDKMYWYQQDPGMELHLIHYSYGVNSTEKGDLSSESTVSRIRTEHFPLTLESARPSHTSQYLCASSPPDRGRTEAFFGQGTRLTVV.